Listed below are T cell receptor beta chains from one sample, sequenced in a study of CD8 T cells in Susac syndrome. In TCRdb, the immunoSEQ multiplex PCR reads were re-called with MiXCR into one record per CDR3 protein. The data contain some 180,000 distinct CDR3 sequences, about 93% of them seen just once; the ten biggest clones take up 0.095% to 0.1%. Sequencing used CD4+ T cells from PBMCs. These receptors were taken from a human donor with Susac syndrome. The CDR3 runs from the conserved cysteine through the conserved F or W. Clone sizes are given selectively: once, few, many, or a class where the clone is expanded.

TRBV12-3/TRBV12-4 . CASSSRGAGTEAFF
TRBV29-1 . CSVDSPGTFINEQFF
TRBV24-1 . CATSDTGTSANEQFF
TRBV30 . CAWSVLQGVTEAFF
TRBV18 . CASSLSGGFGNQPQHF
TRBV11-1 . CASSWGQGTARPFF
TRBV29-1 . CSVDEDSQETQYF
TRBV9 once CASSARTGGIGELFF
TRBV19 . CASSPGRQETQYF
TRBV29-1 . CSVISGETYEQYF
TRBV3-1 . CASSQDTRGGKLFF
TRBV20-1 once CSATRDNYGYTF
TRBV4-3 . CASSQNLWSSYNEQFF
TRBV20-1 . CSASVGSGANVLTF
TRBV29-1 . CSVEDSLRQGASYGYTF
TRBV7-2 . CASSLGLGLASYEQYF
TRBV5-1 once CASSTQGRETQYF
TRBV19 . CAIGQDLNQPQHF
TRBV3-1 . CASSWGRSSEAFF
TRBV19 . CASSSGTSTHNEQFF
TRBV5-1 . CASSLGNFQNTEAFF
TRBV5-1 . CASSPGATGGTEAFF
TRBV4-1 . CASSQDGLLNYGYTF
TRBV20-1 . CSAREFRDRGNTEAFF
TRBV7-2 . CASSSYSGTTLFEQYF
TRBV20-1 . CSAPGQGNSYEQYF
TRBV2 . CASRLTGVGTDTQYF
TRBV4-1 . CASSQGLRVNQPQHF